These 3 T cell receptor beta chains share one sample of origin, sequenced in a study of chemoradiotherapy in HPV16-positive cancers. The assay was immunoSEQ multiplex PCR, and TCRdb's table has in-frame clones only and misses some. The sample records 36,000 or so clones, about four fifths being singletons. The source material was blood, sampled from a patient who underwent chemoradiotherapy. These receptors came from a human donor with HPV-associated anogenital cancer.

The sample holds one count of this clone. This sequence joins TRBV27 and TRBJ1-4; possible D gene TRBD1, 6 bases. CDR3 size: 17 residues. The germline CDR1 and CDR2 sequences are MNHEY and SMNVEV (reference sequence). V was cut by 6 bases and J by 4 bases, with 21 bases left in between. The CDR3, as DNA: TGTGCCAGCAGCCACAGGGCCCCCCTAGGATATAATGAAAAACTGTTTTTT. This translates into CASSHRAPLGYNEKLFF.

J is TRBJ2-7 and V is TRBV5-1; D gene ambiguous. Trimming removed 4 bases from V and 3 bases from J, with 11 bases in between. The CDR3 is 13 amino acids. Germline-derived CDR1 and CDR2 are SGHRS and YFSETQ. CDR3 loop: CASSRTVDYEQYF. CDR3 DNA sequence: TGCGCCAGCAGCCGTACCGTAGACTACGAGCAGTACTTC.

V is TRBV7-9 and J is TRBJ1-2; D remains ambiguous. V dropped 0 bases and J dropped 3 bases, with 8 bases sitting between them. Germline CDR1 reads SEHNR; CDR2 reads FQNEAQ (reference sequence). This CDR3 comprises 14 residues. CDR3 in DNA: TGTGCCAGCAGCTTAGCGGGATGGGACTATGGCTACACCTTC. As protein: CASSLAGWDYGYTF. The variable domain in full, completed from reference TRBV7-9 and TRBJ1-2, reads DTGVSQNPRHKITKRGQNVTFRCDPISEHNRLYWYRQTLGQGPEFLTYFQNEAQLEKSRLLSDRFSAERPKGSFSTLEIQRTEQGDSAMYLCASSLAGWDYGYTFGSGTRLTVV.